The TCR beta chain under discussion was sequenced for a study of response to subunit inactivated influenza vaccine. MiXCR, applied by TCRdb to the RT-PCR reads, yields one record per CDR3 protein. The sample contains a few hundred thousand distinct CDR3 sequences, 14% of which appear only once. The CDR3 length is 12 residues. The germline V gene encodes CDR1 MDHEN and CDR2 SYDVKM. V lost 4 bases to trimming and J lost 9 bases, with 12 bases between them. Sequencing was performed on PBMCs from blood, taken roughly 12 days after vaccination. The TCR sequence derives from a man in his fifties or sixties who received an inactivated influenza vaccine. V and J are TRBV28 and TRBJ1-2; D is possibly TRBD1 (5 bases). DNA of the CDR3: TGTGCCAGCAGTTCGGGCCCAGGGAGCTACACCTTC. It yields the protein CASSSGPGSYTF.